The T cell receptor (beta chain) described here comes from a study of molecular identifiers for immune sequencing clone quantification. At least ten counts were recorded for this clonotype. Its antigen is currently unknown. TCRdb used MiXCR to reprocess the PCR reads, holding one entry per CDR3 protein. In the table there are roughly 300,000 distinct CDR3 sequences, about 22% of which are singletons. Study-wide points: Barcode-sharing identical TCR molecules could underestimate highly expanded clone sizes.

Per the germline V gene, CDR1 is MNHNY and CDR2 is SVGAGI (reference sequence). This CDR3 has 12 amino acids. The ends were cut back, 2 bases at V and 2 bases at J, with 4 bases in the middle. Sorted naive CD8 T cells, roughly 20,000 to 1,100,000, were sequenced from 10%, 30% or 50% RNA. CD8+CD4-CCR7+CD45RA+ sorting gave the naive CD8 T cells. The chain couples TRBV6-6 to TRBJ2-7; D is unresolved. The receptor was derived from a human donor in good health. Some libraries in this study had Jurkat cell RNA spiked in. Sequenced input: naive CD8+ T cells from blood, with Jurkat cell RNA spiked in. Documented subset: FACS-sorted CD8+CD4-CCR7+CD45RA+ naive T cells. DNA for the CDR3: TGTGCCAGCAGTTACGGGCCCTACGAGCAGTACTTC. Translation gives CASSYGPYEQYF.